This is a list of T cell receptor beta chains from one sample in a study of cytomegalovirus exposure and HLA in healthy donors. This table comes from immunoSEQ multiplex PCR, and its TCRdb copy is limited to in-frame clones, with some not included. The sample includes about 180,000 clones, approximately 84% of them seen just once. Sequencing was carried out using PBMCs. The receptors shown here come from a girl aged 5 to 17 in good health and CMV-seropositive. CDR3s include the opening cysteine and the closing phenylalanine or tryptophan. The order of the fields is D gene, V gene, clone size, J gene, CDR3 protein, CDR3 DNA. D genes are given only for firm matches. Expanded clones get a size class; other rows say once, few or many, or leave the size out.

>.|TRBV5-1|.|TRBJ2-2
CASSLASGTGELFF
TGCGCCAGCAGCTTGGCCTCGGGCACCGGGGAGCTGTTTTTT
>.|TRBV29-1|few|TRBJ2-7
CSVEGRGVRGQGLYEQYF
TGCAGCGTTGAAGGACGAGGGGTCCGGGGACAAGGACTCTACGAGCAGTACTTC
>TRBD2|TRBV7-7|once|TRBJ2-5
CASSFRLAGEGETQYF
TGTGCTAGCAGCTTTAGGCTAGCGGGAGAAGGAGAGACCCAGTACTTC
>.|TRBV30|.|TRBJ1-6
CAWSGQAGVSPLHF
TGTGCCTGGAGTGGCCAGGCGGGGGTATCACCCCTCCACTTT
>.|TRBV19|.|TRBJ1-5
CASRAEYYSNQPQHF
TGTGCCAGTAGAGCAGAGTACTATAGCAATCAGCCCCAGCATTTT
>TRBD1|TRBV19|.|TRBJ1-2
CASSSSGTGPFGNYGYTF
TGTGCCAGTAGTAGCTCCGGGACAGGTCCCTTTGGGAACTATGGCTACACCTTC
>.|TRBV7-9|.|TRBJ1-2
CASSLVRTLNYGYTF
TGTGCCAGCAGCTTAGTTCGCACTTTAAACTATGGCTACACCTTC
>TRBD1|TRBV5-1|.|TRBJ1-1
CASGLTGSNTEAFF
TGCGCCAGCGGTTTGACAGGGTCCAACACTGAAGCTTTCTTT
>.|TRBV2|.|TRBJ2-7
CASNQAQSSYEQYF
TGTGCCAGCAACCAGGCCCAATCTTCCTACGAGCAGTACTTC
>TRBD1|TRBV25-1|.|TRBJ1-5
CAQQGVTGGHQPQHF
TGTGCCCAGCAAGGTGTAACAGGGGGCCATCAGCCCCAGCATTTT
>.|TRBV30|.|TRBJ1-4
CAWSWGRGGGEKLFF
TGTGCCTGGAGCTGGGGGAGGGGTGGAGGGGAAAAACTGTTTTTT
>TRBD1|TRBV7-9|.|TRBJ2-7
CASSLGQGTTYEQYF
TGTGCCAGCAGCTTAGGACAGGGGACAACCTACGAGCAGTACTTC
>.|TRBV2|.|TRBJ2-6
CASSDWASGANVLTF
TGTGCCAGCAGTGATTGGGCTTCTGGGGCCAACGTCCTGACTTTC
>.|TRBV7-8|.|TRBJ2-1
CASSSPRRGAFNEQFF
TGTGCCAGCAGTTCCCCCCGGAGGGGCGCTTTCAATGAGCAGTTCTTC
>TRBD1|TRBV11-2|.|TRBJ1-2
CASSSRDRGDGYTF
TGTGCCAGCAGCTCCCGGGACAGGGGGGACGGCTACACCTTC